This T cell receptor (beta chain) derives from a study of shared clonotypes between healthy human individuals. Study-wide results and caveats: The sampled material consisted only of blood, and tissue repertoires are likely to differ.

Per germline, CDR1 MNHEY and CDR2 SMNVEV (reference sequence). V was pared by 7 bases and J by 10 bases, with 23 bases between. This CDR3 contains 14 residues. On this clone itself: Its antigen is unknown. A far larger clone is one nucleotide away, so this likely arose from a read error. This sample includes further DNA sequences coding for the same CDR3.

Tens of thousands of T cell genomes, or about 300 ng DNA, went into replicate PCRs of unsorted PBMC. Unsorted PBMC DNA was run through sequencing on ten immunoSEQ deep assay plates. The data were produced by immunoSEQ multiplex PCR, yet TCRdb's version contains in-frame clones alone and is incomplete. Of about 490,000 clones in the sample, approximately 84% are singletons; the top ten hold about an eighth. Sequencing used PBMCs. V gene TRBV27 combines with J gene TRBJ2-7; the D gene is possibly TRBD2 (6 bases). The TCR was taken from a woman in her thirties or forties in good health. Some clones in this sample may be carry-over from other donors' samples. CDR3 in amino acids: CASNPGRAGREQYF. CDR3 nucleotides: TGTGCCAGCAACCCTGGACGCGCGGGACGGGAACAGTACTTC.